This entry features one T cell receptor (beta chain) sequence. Its antigen is unidentified. Sequencing used immunoSEQ multiplex PCR; TCRdb keeps in-frame clones, though not all of them. This sample has about 72,000 clones, with roughly three quarters found just once. Cells that had been cultured for roughly 9 days were the source of isolated CD4+ T cells. Previously uninfected by SARS-CoV-2, the vaccine recipients also showed negative nucleocapsid antibodies. Days 3 and 7 were when half the medium was replaced with IL-2 medium. The V gene lost 1 base and the J gene lost 6 bases, with 19 bases spanning the gap. The CDR3 spans 17 residues. Per the germline V gene, CDR1 is SGHVS and CDR2 is FQNEAQ. This specimen comes from a study of vaccination effects on CD4 cells after COVID-19. Study as a whole: Either the BNT162b2 or mRNA-1273 vaccine was given to participants in two doses. Notes on the study in general: From healthy vaccinees, only 1 of 255 vaccine-induced clones also reacted to common cold coronaviruses.

This chain joins TRBV7-8 and TRBJ1-5, with D perhaps matching TRBD1 (5 bases). This TCR was sampled from a human donor who received a COVID-19 vaccine. The sequences come from CD4+ T cells from PBMCs cultured without peptide, collected before COVID-19 vaccination. The CDR3 coding sequence is TGTGCCAGCAGCTTAGGTTTTGTTCTGTCGGGGGTTCAGCCCCAGCATTTT. This codes for CASSLGFVLSGVQPQHF. The variable domain in full, with the rest retrieved from reference TRBV7-8 and TRBJ1-5, is GAGVSQSPRYKVAKRGQDVALRCDPISGHVSLFWYQQALGQGPEFLTYFQNEAQLDKSGLPSDRFFAERPEGSVSTLKIQRTQQEDSAVYLCASSLGFVLSGVQPQHFGDGTRLSIL.